This T cell receptor beta chain is from a study of cytomegalovirus exposure and HLA in healthy donors. PCR was performed using 60 Vbeta and 13 Jbeta primers. The method was immunoSEQ multiplex PCR; TCRdb's version includes in-frame clones alone and lacks a portion of them. This table has roughly 130,000 clones, 73% appearing once. CDR1 and CDR2 from the germline V gene are SEHNR and FQNEAQ (reference sequence). This CDR3 contains 14 residues. V gave up 4 bases and J gave up 7 bases, with 13 bases separating them. The chain has TRBV7-9 and TRBJ1-4, with D possibly matching TRBD1 (6 bases). The source material was PBMCs. The TCR originated in a woman aged 40 to 55 in good health and CMV-seronegative. The CDR3 reads CASSSTGIGEKLFF. The DNA of the CDR3 is TGTGCCAGCAGCTCTACAGGGATAGGTGAAAAACTGTTTTTT.